This T cell receptor (beta chain) derives from a study of shared clonotypes between healthy human individuals. Germline lookup yields CDR1 SGHVS and CDR2 FQNEAQ. The CDR3 length is 16 residues. Trimming took off 3 bases at V and 7 bases at J, with 21 bases between the two ends. Genomic DNA of every subset was divided equally among multiple immunoSEQ plates. Assay used: immunoSEQ multiplex PCR; TCRdb lists only in-frame clones, some missing. There are about 2.4 million clones in the sample; 80% to 95% occur only once, and approximately 0.37% lies in the top ten. Researchers partitioned CD4+ cells into CD45RA+ naive and CD45RA-negative memory subsets.

The chain recombines TRBV7-8 with TRBJ2-5; tentatively, D is TRBD1 (5 bases). Sequencing was done on a sample of naive CD4+ T cells from PBMCs. Subset reported: CD45RA+ positively selected. This clonotype was sampled from a man younger than 35 in good health. Some clones in this sample may be carry-over from other donors' samples. CDR3 bases: TGTGCCAGCAGCTTCTCCGATCCACAGGACATGAGGACCCAGTACTTC. It encodes CASSFSDPQDMRTQYF.